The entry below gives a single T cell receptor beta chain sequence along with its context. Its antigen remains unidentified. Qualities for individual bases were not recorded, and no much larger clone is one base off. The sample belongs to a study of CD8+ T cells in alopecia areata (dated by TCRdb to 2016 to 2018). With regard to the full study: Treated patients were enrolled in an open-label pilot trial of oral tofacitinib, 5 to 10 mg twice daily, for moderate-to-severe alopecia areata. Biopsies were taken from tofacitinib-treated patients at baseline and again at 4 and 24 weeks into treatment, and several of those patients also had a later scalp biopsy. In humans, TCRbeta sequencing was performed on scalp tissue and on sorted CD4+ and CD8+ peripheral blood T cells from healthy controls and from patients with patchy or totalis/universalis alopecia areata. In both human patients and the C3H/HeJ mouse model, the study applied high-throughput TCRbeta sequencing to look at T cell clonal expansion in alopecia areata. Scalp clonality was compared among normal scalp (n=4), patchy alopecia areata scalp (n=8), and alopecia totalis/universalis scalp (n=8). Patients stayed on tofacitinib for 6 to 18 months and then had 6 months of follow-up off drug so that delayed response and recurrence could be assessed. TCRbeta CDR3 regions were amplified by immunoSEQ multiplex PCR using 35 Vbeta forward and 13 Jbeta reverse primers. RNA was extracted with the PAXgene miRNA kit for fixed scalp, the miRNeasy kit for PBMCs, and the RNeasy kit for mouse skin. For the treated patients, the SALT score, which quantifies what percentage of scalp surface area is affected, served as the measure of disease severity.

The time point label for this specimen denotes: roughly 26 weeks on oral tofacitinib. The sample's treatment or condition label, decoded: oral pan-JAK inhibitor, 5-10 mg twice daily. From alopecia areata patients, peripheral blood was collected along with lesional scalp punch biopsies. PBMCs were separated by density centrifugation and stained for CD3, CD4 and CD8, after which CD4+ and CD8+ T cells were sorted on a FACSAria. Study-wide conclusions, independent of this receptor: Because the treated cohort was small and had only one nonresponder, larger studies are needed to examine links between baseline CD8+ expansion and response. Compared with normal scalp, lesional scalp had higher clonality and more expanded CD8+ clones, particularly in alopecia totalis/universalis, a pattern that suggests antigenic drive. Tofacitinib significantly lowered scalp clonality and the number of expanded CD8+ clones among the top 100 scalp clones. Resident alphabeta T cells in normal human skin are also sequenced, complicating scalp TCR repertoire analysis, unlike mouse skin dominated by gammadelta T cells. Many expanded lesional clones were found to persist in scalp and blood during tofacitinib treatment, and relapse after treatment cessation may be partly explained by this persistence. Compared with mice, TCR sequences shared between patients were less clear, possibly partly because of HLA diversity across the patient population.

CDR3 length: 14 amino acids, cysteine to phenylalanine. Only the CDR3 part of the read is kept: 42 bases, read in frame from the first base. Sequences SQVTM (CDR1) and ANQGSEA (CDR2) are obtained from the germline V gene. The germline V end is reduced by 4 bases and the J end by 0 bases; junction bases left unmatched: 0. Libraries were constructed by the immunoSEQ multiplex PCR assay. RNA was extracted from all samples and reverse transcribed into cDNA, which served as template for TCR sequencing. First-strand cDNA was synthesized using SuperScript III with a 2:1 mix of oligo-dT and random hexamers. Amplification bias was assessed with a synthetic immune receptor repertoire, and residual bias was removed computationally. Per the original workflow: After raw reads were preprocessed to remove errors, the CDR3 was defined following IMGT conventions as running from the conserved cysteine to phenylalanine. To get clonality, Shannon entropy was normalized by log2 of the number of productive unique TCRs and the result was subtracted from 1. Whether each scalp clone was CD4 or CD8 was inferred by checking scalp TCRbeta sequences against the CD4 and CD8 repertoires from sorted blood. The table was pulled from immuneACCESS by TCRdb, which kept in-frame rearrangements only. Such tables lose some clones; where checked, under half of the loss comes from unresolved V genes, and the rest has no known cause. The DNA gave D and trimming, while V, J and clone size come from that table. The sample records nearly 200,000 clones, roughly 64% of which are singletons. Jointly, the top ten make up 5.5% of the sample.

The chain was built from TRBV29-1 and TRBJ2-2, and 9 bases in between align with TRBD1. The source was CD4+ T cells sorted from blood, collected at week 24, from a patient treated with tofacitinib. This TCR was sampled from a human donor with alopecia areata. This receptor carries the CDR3 CSVGQGANTGELFF. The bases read TGCAGCGTTGGACAGGGGGCGAACACCGGGGAGCTGTTTTTT.